Shown below are 16 T cell receptor beta chains from a single sample sequenced in a study of cytomegalovirus exposure and HLA in healthy donors. A multiplex PCR was run with 60 Vbeta primers and 13 Jbeta primers. Data came from immunoSEQ multiplex PCR; TCRdb stores just in-frame clones and leaves some out. The table records about 140,000 clones, approximately 71% of them present only once. The sequenced material came from PBMCs. The receptors stem from a middle-aged man in good health and CMV-seronegative.

This chain uses TRBV19 with TRBJ1-2; 10 bases line up with TRBD1. The length of the CDR3 is 13 residues. Germline V gives CDR1 LNHDA, CDR2 SQIVND (reference sequence). The V gene end was trimmed by 8 bases and the J gene end by 6 bases; junction bases not matched to a gene: 6. In DNA, the CDR3 is TGTGCCAGTGGGGACAGGGGACTAGATGGCTACACCTTC. Its translation: CASGDRGLDGYTF.

This clone was detected only a few times. CDR3 sequence (DNA): TGTGCCAGCAGTTTTCTAGCGGATGACACCGGGGAGCTGTTTTTT. It encodes CASSFLADDTGELFF. The V gene is TRBV28, the J gene TRBJ2-2, with 7 nucleotides matching TRBD2. The CDR3 consists of 15 residues. Germline V gives CDR1 MDHEN, CDR2 SYDVKM. V dropped 3 bases and J dropped 3; count of bases not matched to a gene: 4.

This clone was seen repeatedly, ten times or more. The chain employs TRBV4-1 and TRBJ1-4; tentative D call: TRBD1 (5 bases). V gave up 4 bases and J gave up 3 bases, with 9 bases separating them. CDR1 and CDR2 from the germline V gene are MGHRA and YSYEKL. The length of the CDR3 is 14 residues. CDR3 nucleotides: TGCGCCAGCAGCCGGGGACTAGCTAATGAAAAACTGTTTTTT. Its protein is CASSRGLANEKLFF.

This sequence joins TRBV5-1 and TRBJ2-2; D remains ambiguous. V was pared by 3 bases and J by 9 bases, with 6 bases between. Looked up from germline, CDR1 is SGHRS and CDR2 is YFSETQ. The CDR3 is made up of 11 amino acids. CDR3 in amino acids: CASSSERELFF. CDR3 nucleotide sequence: TGCGCCAGCAGCTCCGAGAGGGAGCTGTTTTTT.

This sequence joins TRBV29-1 and TRBJ2-5; 14 bases are shared with TRBD2. From germline, CDR1 is SQVTM and CDR2 ANQGSEA. The CDR3 covers 15 residues. The V gene end was trimmed by 5 bases and the J gene end by 3 bases; junction bases not matched to a gene: 5. The CDR3 loop reads CSVFPGLAGEETQYF. CDR3 coding DNA: TGCAGCGTTTTCCCGGGACTAGCGGGGGAAGAGACCCAGTACTTC.

This clone was counted a few times. The rearrangement uses TRBV6-5 and TRBJ1-4; 9 bases align to TRBD1. With 2 bases clipped from V and 7 bases from J, the junction kept 8 bases outside the gene matches. The CDR3 contains 16 residues. CDR1 is MNHEY, CDR2 SVGAGI, per germline. Here the CDR3 DNA reads TGTGCCAGCAGTTACGAGGGGACAGGGAGGAGTGAAAAACTGTTTTTT. It encodes CASSYEGTGRSEKLFF.

V gene TRBV7-6 combines with J gene TRBJ2-3; D is perhaps TRBD1 (5 bases). The V end lost 1 base, the J end lost 6 bases, and 5 bases lay between the germline ends. CDR1 and CDR2 (germline): SGHVS, FNYEAQ. The CDR3 is 12 amino acids. The CDR3 nucleotides read TGTGCCAGCAGCTTAGAGGGGGATACGCAGTATTTT. Amino acid sequence: CASSLEGDTQYF.

V is TRBV5-8 and J is TRBJ2-7; D is possibly TRBD2 (7 bases). V was trimmed by 0 bases and J by 1 base, leaving 14 bases between them. Germline values: CDR1 SGHTS, CDR2 YDEGEE. CDR3 length: 16 residues. As DNA, the CDR3 is TGTGCCAGCAGCTTGGGGGAGGGGACATATTCCTACGAGCAGTACTTC. Encoded protein: CASSLGEGTYSYEQYF. Using reference TRBV5-8 and TRBJ2-7 for the parts outside the CDR3, the full variable domain is EAGVTQSPTHLIKTRGQQATLRCSPISGHTSVYWYQQALGLGLQFLLWYDEGEERNRGNFPPRFSGRQFPNYSSELNVNALELEDSALYLCASSLGEGTYSYEQYFGPGTRLTVT.

The chain uses TRBV28 and TRBJ1-2, with no clear D. V lost 4 bases to trimming and J lost 8 bases, with 8 bases between them. Germline lookup yields CDR1 MDHEN and CDR2 SYDVKM. This CDR3 region has 11 residues. The CDR3 reads CASSWLGGYTF. For the CDR3, the DNA is TGTGCCAGCAGTTGGCTAGGCGGCTACACCTTC.

This chain connects TRBV7-2 to TRBJ1-6; tentative D call: TRBD1 (6 bases). This CDR3 has 14 residues. Germline CDR1 is SGHTA and CDR2 is FQGNSA. V was pared by 2 bases and J by 8 bases, with 10 bases between. CDR3 DNA: TGTGCCAGCAGCTTAAGGGGGTGGGATTCACCCCTCCACTTT. This codes for CASSLRGWDSPLHF.

This sequence joins TRBV15 and TRBJ1-1, with D uncertain. CDR1 is LNHNV, CDR2 YYDKDF, per germline (reference sequence). Trimming removed 0 bases from V and 0 bases from J, with 8 bases in between. CDR3 size: 15 residues. The CDR3 loop is CATSRDYSMNTEAFF. In nucleotides, the CDR3 is TGTGCCACCAGCAGAGATTACTCTATGAACACTGAAGCTTTCTTT.

V is TRBV7-2 and J is TRBJ1-4; unclear D gene. This CDR3 is 16 amino acids long. Per germline, CDR1 SGHTA and CDR2 FQGNSA. V was shortened by 0 bases and J by 5 bases, with 13 bases between the two germline ends. The CDR3 protein is CASSLAVGEINEKLFF. In DNA, the CDR3 is TGTGCCAGCAGCTTAGCGGTCGGGGAAATCAATGAAAAACTGTTTTTT.

This clone was counted a few times. The genes are TRBV5-1 and TRBJ1-4; a possible D gene is TRBD1 (5 bases). This CDR3 is 15 amino acids long. Germline V gene data show CDR1 as SGHRS and CDR2 as YFSETQ. The V gene lost 3 bases and the J gene lost 5 bases, with 14 bases spanning the gap. This CDR3 reads CASSSQGFPNEKLFF. The DNA for the CDR3 is TGCGCCAGCAGCTCCCAGGGTTTCCCGAATGAAAAACTGTTTTTT.

This chain links TRBV18 with TRBJ1-6; weak D call: TRBD1 (5 bases). Between the trimmed V and J ends, which lost 2 bases and 9 bases, there was a span of 14 bases. Looked up from germline, CDR1 is KGHSH and CDR2 is LQKENI. The CDR3 totals 15 residues. CDR3 DNA: TGTGCCAGCTCACCAGGACGGTCCGGGGGTTCACCCCTCCACTTT. This codes for CASSPGRSGGSPLHF.

This clone was detected a few times. The V and J genes are TRBV5-1 and TRBJ2-7, with D unresolved. Germline loops: CDR1 SGHRS, CDR2 YFSETQ. Trimming pared 0 bases from V and 0 bases from J, leaving 10 bases between. The CDR3 is 15 amino acids. CDR3 residues: CASSLAATDSYEQYF. The CDR3, as DNA: TGCGCCAGCAGCTTGGCCGCGACTGACTCCTACGAGCAGTACTTC.

The chain links TRBV7-3 to TRBJ2-5; 10 positions agree with TRBD2. V trimming: 4 bases; J trimming: 4 bases; junction bases outside the gene matches: 3. From germline, CDR1 is SGHTA and CDR2 FQGTGA. This CDR3 comprises 14 residues. The CDR3 protein is CASSSGTSVETQYF. The DNA of the CDR3 is TGTGCCAGCAGCTCAGGGACTAGCGTAGAGACCCAGTACTTC.